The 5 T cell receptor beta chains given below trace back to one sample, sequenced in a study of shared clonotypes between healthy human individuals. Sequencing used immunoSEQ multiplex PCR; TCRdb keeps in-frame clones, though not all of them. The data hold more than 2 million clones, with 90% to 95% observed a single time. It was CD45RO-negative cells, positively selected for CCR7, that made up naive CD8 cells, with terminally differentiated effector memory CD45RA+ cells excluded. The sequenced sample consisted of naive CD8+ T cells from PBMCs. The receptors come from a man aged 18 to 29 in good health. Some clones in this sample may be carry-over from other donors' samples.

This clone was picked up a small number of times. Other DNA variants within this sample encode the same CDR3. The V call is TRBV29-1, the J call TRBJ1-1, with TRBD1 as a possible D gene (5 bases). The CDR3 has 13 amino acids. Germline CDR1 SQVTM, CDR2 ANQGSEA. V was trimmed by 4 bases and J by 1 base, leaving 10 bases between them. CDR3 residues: CSVVGGGNTEAFF. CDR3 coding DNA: TGCAGCGTTGTAGGTGGGGGGAACACTGAAGCTTTCTTT.

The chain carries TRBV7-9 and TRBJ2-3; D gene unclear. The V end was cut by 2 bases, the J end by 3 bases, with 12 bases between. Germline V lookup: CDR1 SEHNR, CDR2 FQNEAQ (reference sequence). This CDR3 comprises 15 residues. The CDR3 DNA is TGTGCCAGCAGCTTATCACTATCCGCAACAGATACGCAGTATTTT. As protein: CASSLSLSATDTQYF. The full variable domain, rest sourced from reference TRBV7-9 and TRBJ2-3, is DTGVSQNPRHKITKRGQNVTFRCDPISEHNRLYWYRQTLGQGPEFLTYFQNEAQLEKSRLLSDRFSAERPKGSFSTLEIQRTEQGDSAMYLCASSLSLSATDTQYFGPGTRLTVL.

The CDR3 sequence is CASSPQMVSYEQYF. The CDR3 nucleotides read TGTGCCAGCAGTCCGCAGATGGTCTCCTACGAGCAGTACTTC. The gene calls are TRBV27 and TRBJ2-7; no firm D call. Germline V gene data show CDR1 as MNHEY and CDR2 as SMNVEV (reference sequence). The CDR3 has 14 residues. Trimming cost V 5 bases and J 0 bases, with 11 bases left between them.

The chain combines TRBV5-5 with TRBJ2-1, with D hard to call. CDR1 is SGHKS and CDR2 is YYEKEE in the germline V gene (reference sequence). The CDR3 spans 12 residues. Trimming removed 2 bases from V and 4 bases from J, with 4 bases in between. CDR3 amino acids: CASSFWYNEQFF. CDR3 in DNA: TGTGCCAGCAGCTTCTGGTACAATGAGCAGTTCTTC.

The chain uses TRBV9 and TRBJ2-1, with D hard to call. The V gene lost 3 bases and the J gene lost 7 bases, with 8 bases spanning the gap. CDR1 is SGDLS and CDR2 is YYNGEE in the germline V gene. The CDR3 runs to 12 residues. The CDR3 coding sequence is TGTGCCAGCAGCGCCACTAAGAATGAGCAGTTCTTC. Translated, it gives CASSATKNEQFF.